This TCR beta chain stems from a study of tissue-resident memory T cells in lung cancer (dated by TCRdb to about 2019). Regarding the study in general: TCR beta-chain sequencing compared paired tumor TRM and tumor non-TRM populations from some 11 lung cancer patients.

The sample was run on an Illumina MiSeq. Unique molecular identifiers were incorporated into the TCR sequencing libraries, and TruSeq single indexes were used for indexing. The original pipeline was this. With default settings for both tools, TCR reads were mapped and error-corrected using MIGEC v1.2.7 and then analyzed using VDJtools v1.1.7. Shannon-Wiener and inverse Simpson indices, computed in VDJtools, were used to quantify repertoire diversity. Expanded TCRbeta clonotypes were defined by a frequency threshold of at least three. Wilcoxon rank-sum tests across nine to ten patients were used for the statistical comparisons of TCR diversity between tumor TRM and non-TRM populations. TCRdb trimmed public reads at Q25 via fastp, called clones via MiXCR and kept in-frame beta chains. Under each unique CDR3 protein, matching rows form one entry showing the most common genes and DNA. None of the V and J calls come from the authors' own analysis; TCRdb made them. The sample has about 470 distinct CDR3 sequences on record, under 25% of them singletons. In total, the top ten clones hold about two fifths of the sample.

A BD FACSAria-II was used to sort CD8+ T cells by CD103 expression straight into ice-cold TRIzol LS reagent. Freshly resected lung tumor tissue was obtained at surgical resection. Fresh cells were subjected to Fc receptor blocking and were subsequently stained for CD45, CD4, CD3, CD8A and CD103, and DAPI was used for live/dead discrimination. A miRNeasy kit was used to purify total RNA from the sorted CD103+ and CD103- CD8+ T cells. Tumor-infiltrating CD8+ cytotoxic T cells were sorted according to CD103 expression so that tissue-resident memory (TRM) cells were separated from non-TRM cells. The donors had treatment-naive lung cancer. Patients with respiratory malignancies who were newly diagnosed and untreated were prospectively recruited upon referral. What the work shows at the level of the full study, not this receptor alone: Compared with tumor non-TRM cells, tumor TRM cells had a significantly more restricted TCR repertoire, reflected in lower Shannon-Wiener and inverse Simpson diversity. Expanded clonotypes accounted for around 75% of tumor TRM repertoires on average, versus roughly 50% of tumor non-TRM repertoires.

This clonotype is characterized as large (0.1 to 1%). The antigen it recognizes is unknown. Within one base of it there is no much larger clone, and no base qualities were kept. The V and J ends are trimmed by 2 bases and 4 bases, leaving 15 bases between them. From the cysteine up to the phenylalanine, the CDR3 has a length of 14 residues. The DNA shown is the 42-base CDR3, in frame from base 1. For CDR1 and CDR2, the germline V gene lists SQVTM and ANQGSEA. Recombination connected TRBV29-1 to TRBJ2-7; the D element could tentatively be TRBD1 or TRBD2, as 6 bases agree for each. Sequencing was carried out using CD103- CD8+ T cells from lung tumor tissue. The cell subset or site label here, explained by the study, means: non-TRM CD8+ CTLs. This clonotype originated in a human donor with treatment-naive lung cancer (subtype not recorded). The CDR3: CSVEIRGRVYEQYF. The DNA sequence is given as TGCAGCGTTGAAATCCGGGGGCGAGTTTACGAGCAGTACTTC.